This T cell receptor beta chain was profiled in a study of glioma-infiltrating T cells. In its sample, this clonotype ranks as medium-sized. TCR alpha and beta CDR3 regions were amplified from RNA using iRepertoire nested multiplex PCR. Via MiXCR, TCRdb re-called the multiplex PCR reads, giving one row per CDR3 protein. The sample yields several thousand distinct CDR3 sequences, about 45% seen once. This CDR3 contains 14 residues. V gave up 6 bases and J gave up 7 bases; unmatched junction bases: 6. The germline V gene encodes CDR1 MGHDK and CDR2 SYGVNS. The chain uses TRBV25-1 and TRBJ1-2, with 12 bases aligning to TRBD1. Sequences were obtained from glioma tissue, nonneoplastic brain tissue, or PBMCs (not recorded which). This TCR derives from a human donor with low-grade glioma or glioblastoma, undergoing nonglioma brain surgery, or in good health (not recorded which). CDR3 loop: CASRGQGARGGYTF. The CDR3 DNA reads TGTGCCAGCAGGGGACAGGGGGCTAGGGGTGGCTACACCTTC.